The source of this T cell receptor (beta chain) is a study of neurological immune-mediated disorders. Trimming pared 4 bases from V and 4 bases from J, leaving 14 bases between. The CDR3 is made up of 14 amino acids. Germline V gene lookup returns CDR1 SQVTM and CDR2 ANQGSEA. TCRdb re-called the 5' RACE reads with MiXCR, one entry per CDR3 protein. The table shows some 24,000 distinct CDR3 sequences, with 6.5% to 8.5% occurring only once. The sequence was obtained from a woman aged 40 to 55 in good health. The J gene is TRBJ1-5, the V gene TRBV29-1; D gene unclear. What was sequenced was PBMCs. CDR3 nucleotide sequence: TGCAGCGTTGGTGTGGCAGGAGCAAATCAGCCCCAGCATTTT. Its protein product is CSVGVAGANQPQHF.